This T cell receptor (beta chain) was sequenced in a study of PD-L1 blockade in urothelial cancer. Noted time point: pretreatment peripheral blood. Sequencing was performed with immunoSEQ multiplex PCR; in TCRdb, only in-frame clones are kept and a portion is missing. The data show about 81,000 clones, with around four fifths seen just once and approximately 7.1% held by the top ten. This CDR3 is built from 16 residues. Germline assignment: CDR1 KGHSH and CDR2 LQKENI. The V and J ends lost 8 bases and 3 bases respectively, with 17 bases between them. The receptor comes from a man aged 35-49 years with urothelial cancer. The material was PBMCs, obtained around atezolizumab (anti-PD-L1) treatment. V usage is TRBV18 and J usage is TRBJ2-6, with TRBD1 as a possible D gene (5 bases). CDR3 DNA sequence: TGTGCCAGCCCGACAGTTTCTATGGTTGGGGCCAACGTCCTGACTTTC. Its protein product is CASPTVSMVGANVLTF.